The rows below give T cell receptor beta chains drawn from one sample of a study of response to subunit inactivated influenza vaccine. TCRdb analysed the RT-PCR reads with MiXCR anew, one entry per CDR3 protein. The sample carries 650,000 to 700,000 distinct CDR3 sequences, less than 20% recorded once. This specimen consisted of PBMCs from blood, obtained 12 days after vaccination. The source of these receptors is a man between 45 and 60 years old who received an inactivated influenza vaccine. The CDR3 runs from the conserved cysteine through the conserved F or W. Fields, in order: D gene, J gene, clone size, V gene, CDR3 DNA, CDR3 protein. D genes are given only for firm matches. Rows give clone size only sometimes, using once, few, many, or a class for an expanded clone.

TRBD2,TRBJ2-5,.,TRBV15,TGTGCCACCAGCAGAGATAAGACCGGGAGGGCCAGAGAGACCCAGTACTTC,CATSRDKTGRARETQYF
TRBD1,TRBJ2-3,.,TRBV11-2,TGTGCCAGCAGCTTAGTAGGGACAGGGGCTATCAGGAATACGCAGTATTTT,CASSLVGTGAIRNTQYF
TRBD2,TRBJ2-5,few,TRBV2,TGTGCCAGCAGGCCGGGACTCCTAGGACTAGCGGGAGTAGGGACCCAGTACTTC,CASRPGLLGLAGVGTQYF
.,TRBJ1-5,.,TRBV4-2,TGTGCCAGCAGCCAAGATTTGGGGTATCAGCCCCAGCATTTT,CASSQDLGYQPQHF
TRBD1,TRBJ2-7,.,TRBV7-2,TGTGCCAGCAGCCAGCAACAGGGGAACGAGCAGTACTTC,CASSQQQGNEQYF
.,TRBJ1-6,few,TRBV2,TGTGCCAGCAACGCTGGCTCCTATAATTCACCCCTCCACTTT,CASNAGSYNSPLHF
TRBD2,TRBJ2-5,few,TRBV29-1,TGCAGCGTTGGATTCCTAGCGGACTCAAGAGAGACCCAGTACTTC,CSVGFLADSRETQYF
.,TRBJ2-5,many,TRBV12-3/TRBV12-4,TGTGCCAGCAGTTTTACGACCGGACAGAAAGAGACCCAGTACTTC,CASSFTTGQKETQYF
.,TRBJ1-6,few,TRBV6-1,TGTGCCAGCAGTGAAGCGCAATTTCGGCATTCACCCCTCCACTTT,CASSEAQFRHSPLHF
.,TRBJ1-4,.,TRBV6-5,TGTGCCAGCAGTTACCACCAGGGGACTAATGAAAAACTGTTTTTT,CASSYHQGTNEKLFF
.,TRBJ2-6,.,TRBV18,TGTGCCAGCTCACCACGTCAGGTTTCTGGGGCCAACGTCCTGACTTTC,CASSPRQVSGANVLTF
.,TRBJ1-6,.,TRBV7-9,TGTGCCAGCAGCTTAATGGGTTCACCCCTCCACTTT,CASSLMGSPLHF
.,TRBJ2-7,many,TRBV12-3/TRBV12-4,TGTGCCAGCAGTCCCTCGGGGCTAAGCTACGAGCAGTACTTC,CASSPSGLSYEQYF
TRBD2,TRBJ2-7,.,TRBV7-2,TGTGCCAGCAGCTTGGGGACTAGGCTCGAGCAGTACTTC,CASSLGTRLEQYF
TRBD1,TRBJ2-2,medium-sized,TRBV10-3,TGTGCCATCAGACGGGGAAGGGGACAGGCGAACACCGGGGAGCTGTTTTTT,CAIRRGRGQANTGELFF
TRBD1,TRBJ2-1,.,TRBV23-1,TGCGCCAGCAGTCAAAATTCCTGGACAGGTGAATACAATGAGCAGTTCTTC,CASSQNSWTGEYNEQFF
TRBD1,TRBJ1-1,few,TRBV7-2,TGTGCCAGCAGCTTGGGGACAGACCACCATGAGGCTTTCTTT,CASSLGTDHHEAFF
TRBD2,TRBJ2-7,.,TRBV7-9,TGTGCCAGCAGCTTAGAACTAGCGGGAGGCACCTCCTACGAGCAGTACTTC,CASSLELAGGTSYEQYF
.,TRBJ2-1,.,TRBV18,TGTGCCAGCTCACCTAACCTCCGGGCGGACGAGCAGTTCTTC,CASSPNLRADEQFF
TRBD2,TRBJ2-1,few,TRBV19,TGTGCCAGTAGTATGGAAGCGGGGGGTTACAATGAGCAGTTCTTC,CASSMEAGGYNEQFF
TRBD1,TRBJ2-7,many,TRBV5-1,TGCGCCAGCAGCAGGGGACAGGTGACTACCTACGAGCAGTACTTC,CASSRGQVTTYEQYF
.,TRBJ1-2,few,TRBV4-2,TGTGCCAGCAGCCAAGAAGTGGGGGCCCCGCTTGGCTACACCTTC,CASSQEVGAPLGYTF
TRBD1,TRBJ1-1,few,TRBV20-1,TGCAGTGCTCGACAGGGGCCCATGAACACTGAAGCTTTCTTT,CSARQGPMNTEAFF
.,TRBJ2-7,few,TRBV18,TGTGCCAGCTCACCAGACGGCCATGGGTACGAGCAGTACTTC,CASSPDGHGYEQYF
.,TRBJ2-7,many,TRBV7-2,TGTGCCAGCAGCTCTCAGGGATTATACGAGCAGTACTTC,CASSSQGLYEQYF
TRBD2,TRBJ2-3,many,TRBV12-3/TRBV12-4,TGTGCCAGCAGAGGGACTAGCGGCCACACAGATACGCAGTATTTT,CASRGTSGHTDTQYF
.,TRBJ1-1,many,TRBV5-1,TGTGCCAGCAGCCCGCGGACGGTGAACACTGAAGCTTTCTTT,CASSPRTVNTEAFF
.,TRBJ2-3,once,TRBV12-3/TRBV12-4,TGTGCCAGCAGTTTCCGGGACGTCGCAGATACGCAGTATTTT,CASSFRDVADTQYF
.,TRBJ1-4,few,TRBV5-6,TGTGCCAGCAGCTCCCTGACGCCCGGGACACTTAATGAAAAACTGTTTTTT,CASSSLTPGTLNEKLFF
TRBD2,TRBJ2-4,few,TRBV4-2,TGTGCCAGCAGCCAGCGACAGGGGTCAAGACTAGCGGGGACTCAATTCAAAAACATTCAGTACTTC,CASSQRQGSRLAGTQFKNIQYF
.,TRBJ1-1,few,TRBV19,TGTGCCAGTAGACTGGGCACTGAAGCTTTCTTT,CASRLGTEAFF
.,TRBJ1-6,many,TRBV5-1,TGCGCCAGCAGCTTCAGTCAAGTAGGGGACGTTAATTCACCCCTCCACTTT,CASSFSQVGDVNSPLHF
.,TRBJ1-2,.,TRBV5-1,TGCGCCAGCAGCTTTGGGGGTCCAGGGCAAGGCTACACCTTC,CASSFGGPGQGYTF
.,TRBJ1-3,few,TRBV5-1,TGCGCCAGCAGCGACGGGGTGTCTGGAAACACCATATATTTT,CASSDGVSGNTIYF
.,TRBJ2-7,.,TRBV23-1,TGCGCCAGCAGTCAGGGCCTGGCTGTGGCAAATACCCCCTACGAGCAGTACTTC,CASSQGLAVANTPYEQYF
.,TRBJ2-7,.,TRBV7-2,TGTGCCAGCAGCTTCGCTTGGTCTTCGGGGTCCACCTACGAGCAGTACTTC,CASSFAWSSGSTYEQYF
TRBD2,TRBJ2-5,.,TRBV28,TGTGCCAGCAGTATACTAGCGGGATGGGGAGAGACCCAGTACTTC,CASSILAGWGETQYF
.,TRBJ2-7,few,TRBV4-3,TGCGCCAGCAGCCAAGATCTTTGGAGCTCCTACGAGCAGTACTTC,CASSQDLWSSYEQYF
.,TRBJ2-3,many,TRBV7-2,TGTGCCAGCAGCTTATCCAGGGGCGCAGATACGCAGTATTTT,CASSLSRGADTQYF
.,TRBJ2-1,few,TRBV4-1,TGCGCCAGCAGCCAAGTGACAGTCTACAATGAGCAGTTCTTC,CASSQVTVYNEQFF
TRBD2,TRBJ2-3,.,TRBV12-3/TRBV12-4,TGTGCCAGCAACCAAGGACTAGCCTATAGCACAGATACGCAGTATTTT,CASNQGLAYSTDTQYF
TRBD1,TRBJ1-1,many,TRBV5-1,TGCGCCAGCAGCCCCGGGACAGGGTTGGTGAACACTGAAGCTTTCTTT,CASSPGTGLVNTEAFF
.,TRBJ1-4,.,TRBV29-1,TGCAGCGTGAAGATACCTAATGAAAAACTGTTTTTT,CSVKIPNEKLFF
TRBD1,TRBJ2-3,.,TRBV7-3,TGTGCCAGCAGCACGACAGGGGGCAGAGATACGCAGTATTTT,CASSTTGGRDTQYF